A single T cell receptor beta chain is shown here with its context. Its antigen is still unknown. At one end, the junction sequence differs from germline, possibly due to a read error. Per the germline V gene, CDR1 is PRHDT and CDR2 is FYEKMQ (reference sequence). The CDR3 runs to 15 residues. These data belong to a study of cytomegalovirus exposure and HLA in healthy donors. Study observations and caveats: Later analysis suggested most CMV-associated TCR beta chains were HLA-restricted. Presence/absence analyses took donor sequencing depth as roughly uniform. The likely origin of a cluster of highly shared sequence variants was a sequencing artifact. The records held CMV serostatus as the only immune exposure information.

The PCR made use of 60 Vbeta and 13 Jbeta primers. The protocol was immunoSEQ multiplex PCR, while the TCRdb copy is restricted to in-frame clones and leaves out a portion. The sample comprises some 120,000 clones, 80% to 85% of which are singletons, and 2% to 2.5% rests with the top ten. Sample: PBMCs. The receptor was isolated from a woman aged 40-49 years in good health and CMV-seronegative. The chain employs TRBV13 and TRBJ1-2, with 7 bases that match TRBD1. CDR3: CASSLGFQGDYGYTF. CDR3 nucleotide sequence: TGTGCCAGCAGCCTAGGTTTTCAGGGGGACTATGGCTACACCTTC. Full variable domain (rest looked up from reference TRBV13 and TRBJ1-2): AAGVIQSPRHLIKEKRETATLKCYPIPRHDTVYWYQQGPGQDPQFLISFYEKMQSDKGSIPDRFSAQQFSDYHSELNMSSLELGDSALYFCASSLGFQGDYGYTFGSGTRLTVV.